The 10 T cell receptor beta chains in this list originate from one sample, sequenced in a study of T cell changes during pregnancy in multiple sclerosis. The method was immunoSEQ multiplex PCR; TCRdb's version includes in-frame clones alone and lacks a portion of them. The sample records around 63,000 clones, roughly nine tenths being singletons. The source material was peripheral blood, sampled in the third trimester of pregnancy. Receptors were obtained from a female donor in good health, enrolled as a control in a pregnancy study.

This sequence joins TRBV10-2 and TRBJ2-5; 11 bases fit TRBD2. CDR1 is WSHSY and CDR2 is SAAADI in the germline V gene. Trimming removed 9 bases from V and 7 bases from J; junction bases left unmatched: 13. The CDR3 loop spans 15 amino acids. The CDR3 DNA follows: TGCGCCAGTACCGGGACTAGCGGTCCAGGGTGGACCCAGTACTTC. It is translated as CASTGTSGPGWTQYF.

The rearrangement links TRBV7-9 to TRBJ2-7; 8 bases line up with TRBD2. The CDR3 extends over 13 amino acids. Germline loops: CDR1 SEHNR, CDR2 FQNEAQ (reference sequence). Trimming removed 0 bases from V and 12 bases from J; junction bases left unmatched: 7. CDR3 amino acids: CASSLAASGGWYF. The CDR3 DNA sequence: TGTGCCAGCAGCTTAGCGGCCTCGGGGGGGTGGTACTTC.

The chain employs TRBV5-1 and TRBJ2-1; the match to TRBD2 covers 8 bases. V was clipped by 0 bases and J by 4 bases; unmatched bases: 3. CDR1 and CDR2 (germline): SGHRS, YFSETQ. This CDR3 region has 15 residues. The CDR3 loop is CASSLGSGSYNEQFF. The CDR3 DNA reads TGCGCCAGCAGCTTGGGGAGCGGGAGTTACAATGAGCAGTTCTTC.

The rearrangement uses TRBV5-1 and TRBJ2-7, with TRBD2 as a possible D gene (6 bases). Looked up from germline, CDR1 is SGHRS and CDR2 is YFSETQ. Trimming removed 3 bases from V and 7 bases from J, with 17 bases in between. This CDR3 spans 14 amino acids. As DNA, the CDR3 is TGCGCCAGCAGCTCCCTAGCGACCGAGGGGGAGCAGTACTTC. It specifies CASSSLATEGEQYF.

J is TRBJ2-3 and V is TRBV10-3; D is uncertain. Germline V gene data show CDR1 as ENHRY and CDR2 as SYGVKD. This CDR3 is built from 12 residues. V was cut by 6 bases and J by 3 bases, with 7 bases left in between. The CDR3 sequence is CAIRQNTDTQYF. In DNA form, the CDR3 reads TGTGCCATCAGACAAAATACAGATACGCAGTATTTT.

This sequence joins TRBV4-2 and TRBJ2-3, with 14 bases matching TRBD2. V was clipped by 4 bases and J by 6 bases; unmatched bases: 12. The CDR3 runs to 18 residues. From germline, CDR1 is LGHNA and CDR2 YNFKEQ. The CDR3, as DNA: TGTGCCAGCAGCCGAGGGACTAGCGGGAGACATGTCGGGGATACGCAGTATTTT. It translates to CASSRGTSGRHVGDTQYF.

This clone appeared a single time. The chain employs TRBV7-2 and TRBJ2-3; D remains unclear. V was trimmed by 5 bases and J by 1 base, leaving 13 bases between them. From germline, CDR1 is SGHTA and CDR2 FQGNSA. The CDR3 totals 15 residues. The DNA of the CDR3 is TGTGCCAGCAGCGCCCCCCTTTCAGGCACAGATACGCAGTATTTT. It yields the protein CASSAPLSGTDTQYF. Full variable domain (remainder filled in from reference TRBV7-2 and TRBJ2-3): GAGVSQSPSNKVTEKGKDVELRCDPISGHTALYWYRQSLGQGLEFLIYFQGNSAPDKSGLPSDRFSAERTGGSVSTLTIQRTQQEDSAVYLCASSAPLSGTDTQYFGPGTRLTVL.

This chain links TRBV9 with TRBJ1-2; D gene ambiguous. V was clipped by 3 bases and J by 5 bases, with 11 bases between them. CDR1 SGDLS and CDR2 YYNGEE come from the germline V gene. CDR3 length equals 13 residues. DNA for the CDR3: TGTGCCAGCAGCGGGCCCCCCAATTATGGCTACACCTTC. Its translation is CASSGPPNYGYTF.

The chain links TRBV9 to TRBJ2-2; D gene unclear. V lost 4 bases and J lost 3, with 16 bases in between. Looked up from germline, CDR1 is SGDLS and CDR2 is YYNGEE. CDR3 length equals 16 residues. For the CDR3, the DNA is TGTGCCAGCAGCCTTCGACCTACCCGGGACACCGGGGAGCTGTTTTTT. This gives the protein CASSLRPTRDTGELFF.

The chain links TRBV15 to TRBJ2-1; 9 bases are shared with TRBD2. This CDR3 comprises 16 residues. Per the germline V gene, CDR1 is LNHNV and CDR2 is YYDKDF (reference sequence). V lost 3 bases, J lost 7 bases, and 10 bases stayed unmatched. CDR3 residues: CATSSDRAGGPNEQFF. The CDR3 DNA sequence: TGTGCCACCAGCAGTGATCGGGCGGGGGGGCCTAATGAGCAGTTCTTC.